Listed here are 15 T cell receptor beta chains from one sample, sequenced in a study of T-cell reconstitution after alpha-beta-depleted transplantation in children. Unique molecular identifiers were built into the TCRbeta library. One entry per CDR3 protein, called by TCRdb with MiXCR from the PCR reads. The sample yields a few hundred thousand distinct CDR3 sequences, approximately 13% seen once. The specimen was PBMCs, mostly from graft donor cells, collected 360 days after TCRalphabeta/CD19-depleted stem cell transplant. Receptor source: a male patient between 10 and 17 years old who had a stem cell transplant for acute myeloid leukemia, so the T cells may come from the graft donor.

This clonotype was observed a few times. This rearrangement joins TRBV29-1 to TRBJ1-1, with 7 bases that match TRBD1. With V trimmed by 4 bases and J by 4 bases, 9 bases remained unmatched. CDR1 is SQVTM and CDR2 is ANQGSEA in the germline V gene. There are 14 residues in the CDR3. CDR3: CSVGPTGEGTEAFF. For the CDR3, the DNA is TGCAGCGTTGGCCCCACAGGGGAGGGCACTGAAGCTTTCTTT.

This clonotype appeared a few times. V and J are TRBV7-9 and TRBJ2-3; 7 nucleotides align to TRBD2. This CDR3 contains 13 residues. Trimming at V came to 8 bases and at J to 2 bases, leaving 4 bases not matched to a gene. Germline V lookup: CDR1 SEHNR, CDR2 FQNEAQ (reference sequence). Written as DNA, the CDR3 is TGTGCCAGCGGGACTATAAACACAGATACGCAGTATTTT. This sequence encodes CASGTINTDTQYF.

The J gene is TRBJ1-2, the V gene TRBV7-8, with D possibly matching TRBD1 (5 bases). Trimming cost V 5 bases and J 7 bases, with 14 bases left between them. CDR1 and CDR2 from the germline V gene are SGHVS and FQNEAQ. CDR3 length equals 13 residues. The CDR3 loop reads CASSPQVRVGYTF. CDR3 in DNA: TGTGCCAGCAGCCCACAGGTTCGGGTTGGCTACACCTTC.

The rearrangement links TRBV7-2 to TRBJ2-3, with 7 nucleotides matching TRBD1. The CDR3 has 16 amino acids. The germline V gene has CDR1 SGHTA and CDR2 FQGNSA. After removal of 3 bases from V and 1 base from J, the junction contained 7 bases not matched to a gene. In nucleotides, the CDR3 is TGTGCCAGCAGCTTTCCAAGGGGGCGGGGCACAGATACGCAGTATTTT. Protein product: CASSFPRGRGTDTQYF.

The V and J genes are TRBV7-6 and TRBJ2-2; D gene unclear. With 0 bases removed from V and 4 bases from J, the gap between germline ends came to 9 bases. Germline values: CDR1 SGHVS, CDR2 FNYEAQ. The CDR3 runs to 15 residues. The CDR3 loop is CASSLAIDSTGELFF. Written as DNA, the CDR3 is TGTGCCAGCAGCTTAGCGATAGATAGCACCGGGGAGCTGTTTTTT. The complete variable domain, with remaining parts taken from reference TRBV7-6 and TRBJ2-2, reads GAGVSQSPRYKVTKRGQDVALRCDPISGHVSLYWYRQALGQGPEFLTYFNYEAQQDKSGLPNDRFSAERPEGSISTLTIQRTEQRDSAMYRCASSLAIDSTGELFFGEGSRLTVL.

This clonotype was seen only a few times. This chain uses TRBV20-1 with TRBJ2-5; D is undetermined. CDR3 size: 13 residues. Trimming took 4 bases from V and 0 from J, leaving 9 bases between them. CDR1 DFQATT and CDR2 SNEGSKA come from the germline V gene (reference sequence). CDR3 in DNA: TGCAGTGCTATTAGGAGATACCAAGAGACCCAGTACTTC. Protein product: CSAIRRYQETQYF.

V gene TRBV20-1 combines with J gene TRBJ2-5; 8 nucleotides agree with TRBD1. Germline CDR1 and CDR2: DFQATT and SNEGSKA (reference sequence). V shed 4 bases, J shed 0 bases, and the junction held 4 bases outside the gene matches. The CDR3 totals 14 residues. The DNA of the CDR3 is TGCAGTGCTAATCCGGACAGGGACCAAGAGACCCAGTACTTC. It codes for CSANPDRDQETQYF.

With regard to this clonotype: The junction departs from the called germline gene at one end, perhaps through a read error. The chain is built from TRBV29-1 and TRBJ1-2; D gene ambiguous. Germline V gives CDR1 SQVTM, CDR2 ANQGSEA. This CDR3 comprises 11 residues. The CDR3 bases are TGCAGCGTTGACCGCGCATCGGTCTCCTACTTC. Amino acids: CSVDRASVSYF.

The table lists this clonotype with many counts. CDR3 protein: CASSHWVSSGKTQYF. DNA for the CDR3: TGTGCCAGCAGCCATTGGGTCTCCTCCGGGAAGACCCAGTACTTC. The V gene is TRBV3-1, the J gene TRBJ2-5; possibly TRBD2 for D (5 bases). Trimming stripped 3 bases from V and 6 bases from J, with 17 bases between. Germline CDR1 is LGHDT and CDR2 is YNNKEL (reference sequence). CDR3 length equals 15 residues.

CDR3 region: CASSQQGIYNEQFF. In nucleotides, the CDR3 is TGTGCCAGCTCGCAGCAGGGGATCTACAATGAGCAGTTCTTC. The V call is TRBV18, the J call TRBJ2-1; D is possibly TRBD1 (6 bases). This CDR3 has 14 residues. The V end was cut by 6 bases, the J end by 3 bases, with 12 bases between. The germline V gene has CDR1 KGHSH and CDR2 LQKENI.

This clonotype occurred a few times. The DNA of the CDR3 is TGTGCCAGCAGCGCCACAGGGGACCGTAACTATGGCTACACCTTC. It yields the protein CASSATGDRNYGYTF. This sequence joins TRBV9 and TRBJ1-2; 7 bases fit TRBD1. J gave up 1 base and V 3 bases, and 6 bases lay outside the gene matches. Looked up from germline, CDR1 is SGDLS and CDR2 is YYNGEE. The CDR3 length is 15 residues.

This clonotype was counted at least ten times. The rearrangement uses TRBV6-2 or TRBV6-3 and TRBJ2-5; 8 nucleotides line up with TRBD2. The CDR3 extends over 15 amino acids. V lost 4 bases to trimming and J lost 2 bases; unmatched junction nucleotides: 6. Germline CDR1 is MNHEY and CDR2 is SVGEGT. In nucleotides, the CDR3 is TGTGCCAGCAGTTGGGCGGGAGGTCCTCAAGAGACCCAGTACTTC. Amino acids: CASSWAGGPQETQYF.

This clonotype was counted ten times or more. The chain has TRBV4-2 and TRBJ2-1; D might be TRBD2 (5 bases). The ends were cut back, 4 bases at V and 0 bases at J, with 16 bases in the middle. This CDR3 contains 17 residues. Germline loops: CDR1 LGHNA, CDR2 YNFKEQ. CDR3 region: CASSPSLVGSSYNEQFF. CDR3 sequence (DNA): TGTGCCAGCAGCCCATCCTTGGTAGGGAGCTCCTACAATGAGCAGTTCTTC.

Concerning this clonotype: This may arise from a read error, as a much more abundant clone is one base away. The gene calls are TRBV5-1 and TRBJ2-7; possibly TRBD1 for D (6 bases). The CDR3 is made up of 12 amino acids. V shed 5 bases and J shed 3 bases, with 9 bases lying between them. The germline V gene encodes CDR1 SGHRS and CDR2 YFSETQ. This chain's CDR3 is CASRLTGYEQYF. For the CDR3, the DNA is TGCGCCAGCAGATTGACAGGCTACGAGCAGTACTTC.

Only a few counts were recorded for this clonotype. This chain joins TRBV5-1 and TRBJ2-7; TRBD2 agrees at 9 bases. Germline V CDR1 and CDR2: SGHRS, YFSETQ. This CDR3 spans 18 amino acids. With V trimmed by 1 base and J by 1 base, 12 bases remained unmatched. The CDR3 DNA sequence: TGCGCCAGCAGCTTGTTCTCCCTTATAGCGGGAGCTTCCTACGAGCAGTACTTC. It specifies CASSLFSLIAGASYEQYF.